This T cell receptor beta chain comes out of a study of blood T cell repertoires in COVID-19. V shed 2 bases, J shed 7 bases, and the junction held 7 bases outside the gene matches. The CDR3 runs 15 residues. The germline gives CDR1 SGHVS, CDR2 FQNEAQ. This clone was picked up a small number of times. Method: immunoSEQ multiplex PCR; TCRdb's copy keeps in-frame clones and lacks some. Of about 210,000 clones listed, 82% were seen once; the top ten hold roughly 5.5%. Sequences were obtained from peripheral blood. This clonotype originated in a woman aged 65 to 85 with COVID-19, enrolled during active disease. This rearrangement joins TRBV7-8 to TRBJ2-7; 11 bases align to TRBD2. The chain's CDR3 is CASSLTSGGSREQYF. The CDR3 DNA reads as TGTGCCAGCAGCTTAACTAGCGGGGGCTCCCGGGAGCAGTACTTC.